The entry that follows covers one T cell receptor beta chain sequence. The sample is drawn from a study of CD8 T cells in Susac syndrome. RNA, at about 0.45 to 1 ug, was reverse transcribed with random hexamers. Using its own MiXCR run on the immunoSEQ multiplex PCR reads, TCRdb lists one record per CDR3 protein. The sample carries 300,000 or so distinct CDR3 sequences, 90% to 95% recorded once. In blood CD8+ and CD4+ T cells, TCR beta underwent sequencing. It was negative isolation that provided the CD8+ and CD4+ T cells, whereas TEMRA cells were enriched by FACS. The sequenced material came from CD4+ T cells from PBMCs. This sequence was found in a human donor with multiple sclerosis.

The CDR3 spells CASSLIGGEETQYF. As DNA, the CDR3 is TGCGCCAGCAGCTTGATTGGGGGCGAAGAGACCCAGTACTTC. This chain connects TRBV5-1 to TRBJ2-5; the D gene is possibly TRBD1 (6 bases). The CDR3 has 14 amino acids. V was shortened by 1 base and J by 3 bases, with 10 bases between the two germline ends. CDR1 and CDR2 (germline): SGHRS, YFSETQ.